Listed below are T cell receptor beta chains from one sample, sequenced in a study of Ad26.COV2.S vaccination and SARS-CoV-2 variants. Here immunoSEQ multiplex PCR was the method, and the copy in TCRdb shows in-frame clones only, minus some. Found here are about 680,000 clones, roughly 90% of them singletons; the top ten hold over 1.3%. Source: peripheral blood, taken in a trial of Ad26.COV2.S vaccine versus placebo. These receptors came from a person aged 18-60 years who received the Ad26.COV2.S COVID-19 vaccine or a placebo. CDR3s include the opening cysteine and the closing phenylalanine or tryptophan. Fields, in order: clone size, J gene, D gene, V gene, CDR3 length, CDR3 protein, CDR3 DNA. The D gene is left open where the match is weak. Only part of the rows carry a size: once, few, many, or a class if the clone is expanded.

clone_size: NA
j_call: TRBJ2-7
d_call: NA
v_call: TRBV7-2
cdr3_length: 15
cdr3_aa: CASSLDGSYSYEQYF
cdr3_nt: TGTGCCAGCAGCTTAGATGGCAGCTACTCCTACGAGCAGTACTTC

clone_size: NA
j_call: TRBJ1-2
d_call: TRBD1
v_call: TRBV6-5
cdr3_length: 13
cdr3_aa: CASSYSRGPGYTF
cdr3_nt: TGTGCCAGCAGTTACTCCAGGGGGCCCGGCTACACCTTC

clone_size: NA
j_call: TRBJ1-5
d_call: NA
v_call: TRBV18
cdr3_length: 16
cdr3_aa: CASSPFLTDSNQPQHF
cdr3_nt: TGTGCCAGCTCACCCTTCCTCACGGATAGCAATCAGCCCCAGCATTTT

clone_size: NA
j_call: TRBJ2-7
d_call: NA
v_call: TRBV7-2
cdr3_length: 15
cdr3_aa: CASSSPLGASYEQYF
cdr3_nt: TGTGCCAGCAGCTCCCCACTAGGGGCCTCCTACGAGCAGTACTTC

clone_size: NA
j_call: TRBJ1-3
d_call: NA
v_call: TRBV19
cdr3_length: 14
cdr3_aa: CASTPQSSGNTIYF
cdr3_nt: TGTGCCAGTACTCCACAGAGCTCTGGAAACACCATATATTTT

clone_size: NA
j_call: TRBJ2-3
d_call: TRBD2
v_call: TRBV7-9
cdr3_length: 15
cdr3_aa: CASSFLAGGTDTQYF
cdr3_nt: TGTGCCAGCAGCTTCCTAGCGGGAGGCACAGATACGCAGTATTTT

clone_size: NA
j_call: TRBJ1-2
d_call: TRBD1
v_call: TRBV30
cdr3_length: 12
cdr3_aa: CAGTGAGRGYTF
cdr3_nt: TGTGCCGGCACAGGGGCCGGAAGGGGCTACACCTTC

clone_size: NA
j_call: TRBJ1-1
d_call: NA
v_call: TRBV7-9
cdr3_length: 16
cdr3_aa: CASSPRTGGRKTEAFF
cdr3_nt: TGTGCCAGCAGCCCCCGTACCGGGGGGCGGAAAACTGAAGCTTTCTTT

clone_size: NA
j_call: TRBJ2-7
d_call: NA
v_call: TRBV7-2
cdr3_length: 13
cdr3_aa: CASSSAGAYEQYF
cdr3_nt: TGTGCCAGCAGCTCAGCCGGGGCCTACGAGCAGTACTTC

clone_size: NA
j_call: TRBJ2-4
d_call: TRBD2
v_call: TRBV19
cdr3_length: 20
cdr3_aa: CASSIGAGLAGVTGENIQYF
cdr3_nt: TGTGCCAGTAGTATAGGGGCAGGACTAGCGGGAGTTACCGGCGAAAACATTCAGTACTTC

clone_size: NA
j_call: TRBJ2-5
d_call: NA
v_call: TRBV6-5
cdr3_length: 10
cdr3_aa: CASYEETQYF
cdr3_nt: TGTGCCAGCTACGAAGAGACCCAGTACTTC

clone_size: NA
j_call: TRBJ2-1
d_call: NA
v_call: TRBV19
cdr3_length: 17
cdr3_aa: CASSTPRWGNTYNEQFF
cdr3_nt: TGTGCCAGTAGTACCCCCCGCTGGGGGAACACCTACAATGAGCAGTTCTTC

clone_size: NA
j_call: TRBJ1-1
d_call: NA
v_call: TRBV13
cdr3_length: 13
cdr3_aa: CASSLARNTEAFF
cdr3_nt: TGTGCCAGCAGCTTAGCCCGGAACACTGAAGCTTTCTTT

clone_size: NA
j_call: TRBJ1-4
d_call: NA
v_call: TRBV19
cdr3_length: 18
cdr3_aa: CASSPRTGTSATNEKLFF
cdr3_nt: TGTGCCAGTAGTCCAAGAACAGGGACCTCTGCAACTAATGAAAAACTGTTTTTT

clone_size: NA
j_call: TRBJ1-1
d_call: NA
v_call: TRBV6-5
cdr3_length: 13
cdr3_aa: CASRSQGTAEAFF
cdr3_nt: TGTGCCAGCAGGAGCCAGGGGACGGCTGAAGCTTTCTTT

clone_size: NA
j_call: TRBJ1-1
d_call: NA
v_call: TRBV7-9
cdr3_length: 14
cdr3_aa: CASSSTDTNTEAFF
cdr3_nt: TGTGCCAGCAGCTCAACGGACACCAACACTGAAGCTTTCTTT

clone_size: NA
j_call: TRBJ2-5
d_call: TRBD2
v_call: TRBV29-1
cdr3_length: 11
cdr3_aa: CSGRGEETQYF
cdr3_nt: TGCAGCGGGCGGGGGGAAGAGACCCAGTACTTC

clone_size: NA
j_call: TRBJ2-7
d_call: TRBD1
v_call: TRBV29-1
cdr3_length: 16
cdr3_aa: CSVEDGVTGDVYEQYF
cdr3_nt: TGCAGCGTTGAAGATGGAGTAACAGGGGACGTCTACGAGCAGTACTTC

clone_size: NA
j_call: TRBJ1-2
d_call: NA
v_call: TRBV7-2
cdr3_length: 14
cdr3_aa: CASSPSMGHYGYTF
cdr3_nt: TGTGCCAGCAGCCCTAGTATGGGGCACTATGGCTACACCTTC

clone_size: NA
j_call: TRBJ1-2
d_call: NA
v_call: TRBV6-2/TRBV6-3
cdr3_length: 15
cdr3_aa: CASSYSGRGSYGYTF
cdr3_nt: TGTGCCAGCAGTTACTCGGGCAGGGGCAGCTATGGCTACACCTTC

clone_size: once
j_call: TRBJ2-7
d_call: TRBD2
v_call: TRBV2
cdr3_length: 15
cdr3_aa: CASSGSGGRSYEQYF
cdr3_nt: TGTGCCAGCAGTGGCTCGGGGGGACGCTCCTACGAGCAGTACTTC

clone_size: NA
j_call: TRBJ2-7
d_call: NA
v_call: TRBV4-1
cdr3_length: 13
cdr3_aa: CASSQDLFYEQYF
cdr3_nt: TGCGCCAGCAGCCAAGATCTCTTCTACGAGCAGTACTTC

clone_size: NA
j_call: TRBJ2-1
d_call: NA
v_call: TRBV7-7
cdr3_length: 16
cdr3_aa: CASSLYIAAGRNEQFF
cdr3_nt: TGTGCTAGCAGCTTATACATAGCGGCCGGCAGAAATGAGCAGTTCTTC

clone_size: NA
j_call: TRBJ2-7
d_call: TRBD2
v_call: TRBV3-1/TRBV3-2
cdr3_length: 16
cdr3_aa: CASSQDGQGGHYEQYF
cdr3_nt: TGTGCCAGCAGCCAAGATGGGCAGGGAGGGCACTACGAGCAGTACTTC

clone_size: NA
j_call: TRBJ1-2
d_call: NA
v_call: TRBV15
cdr3_length: 15
cdr3_aa: CATSRDRYRAGGYTF
cdr3_nt: TGTGCCACCAGCAGAGATCGGTACAGGGCTGGGGGCTACACCTTC

clone_size: once
j_call: TRBJ2-5
d_call: NA
v_call: TRBV19
cdr3_length: 14
cdr3_aa: CASKTWVGEETQYF
cdr3_nt: TGTGCCAGTAAGACATGGGTTGGGGAAGAGACCCAGTACTTC

clone_size: NA
j_call: TRBJ1-5
d_call: TRBD1
v_call: TRBV2
cdr3_length: 15
cdr3_aa: CASSERQGGSQPQHF
cdr3_nt: TGTGCCAGCAGTGAACGACAGGGGGGTAGCCAGCCCCAGCATTTT

clone_size: once
j_call: TRBJ2-3
d_call: TRBD2
v_call: TRBV11-2
cdr3_length: 19
cdr3_aa: CASSLAPTFAGGLTDTQYF
cdr3_nt: TGTGCCAGCAGCTTAGCACCTACCTTTGCGGGGGGCCTCACAGATACGCAGTATTTT

clone_size: once
j_call: TRBJ1-1
d_call: NA
v_call: TRBV2
cdr3_length: 14
cdr3_aa: CASKAGHTNTEAFF
cdr3_nt: TGTGCCAGCAAGGCGGGACACACGAACACTGAAGCTTTCTTT

clone_size: NA
j_call: TRBJ2-3
d_call: TRBD2
v_call: TRBV10-1
cdr3_length: 18
cdr3_aa: CASSESTSGSTSTDTQYF
cdr3_nt: TGCGCCAGCAGTGAGTCGACTAGCGGGTCCACTAGCACAGATACGCAGTATTTT

clone_size: NA
j_call: TRBJ2-1
d_call: NA
v_call: TRBV2
cdr3_length: 14
cdr3_aa: CASRLGLGYNEQFF
cdr3_nt: TGTGCCAGCAGGTTGGGGTTAGGCTACAATGAGCAGTTCTTC

clone_size: NA
j_call: TRBJ1-4
d_call: NA
v_call: TRBV5-6
cdr3_length: 14
cdr3_aa: CASSPGLLNEKLFF
cdr3_nt: TGTGCCAGCAGCCCGGGACTTCTTAATGAAAAACTGTTTTTT

clone_size: NA
j_call: TRBJ1-5
d_call: NA
v_call: TRBV18
cdr3_length: 13
cdr3_aa: CASSPRDDQPQHF
cdr3_nt: TGTGCCAGCTCACCCCGGGACGATCAGCCCCAGCATTTT

clone_size: NA
j_call: TRBJ1-4
d_call: NA
v_call: TRBV5-1
cdr3_length: 15
cdr3_aa: CASSLGGRVGEKLFF
cdr3_nt: TGCGCCAGCAGCTTGGGAGGGAGAGTTGGCGAAAAACTGTTTTTT

clone_size: NA
j_call: TRBJ1-5
d_call: NA
v_call: TRBV13
cdr3_length: 13
cdr3_aa: CASSLGSGQPQHF
cdr3_nt: TGTGCCAGCAGCTTAGGCTCGGGGCAGCCCCAGCATTTT

clone_size: NA
j_call: TRBJ1-3
d_call: NA
v_call: TRBV2
cdr3_length: 13
cdr3_aa: CASRQGSGNTIYF
cdr3_nt: TGTGCCAGCAGACAGGGATCCGGAAACACCATATATTTT

clone_size: NA
j_call: TRBJ2-1
d_call: TRBD1
v_call: TRBV5-1
cdr3_length: 17
cdr3_aa: CASSREGRGQGWNEQFF
cdr3_nt: TGCGCCAGCAGCCGCGAAGGAAGGGGACAGGGGTGGAATGAGCAGTTCTTC

clone_size: once
j_call: TRBJ1-5
d_call: NA
v_call: TRBV2
cdr3_length: 14
cdr3_aa: CASSELWGNQPQHF
cdr3_nt: TGTGCCAGCAGTGAATTGTGGGGAAACCAGCCCCAGCATTTT

clone_size: NA
j_call: TRBJ1-2
d_call: TRBD1
v_call: TRBV2
cdr3_length: 14
cdr3_aa: CASRGDRPNYGYTF
cdr3_nt: TGTGCCAGCAGAGGGGACAGGCCTAACTATGGCTACACCTTC

clone_size: NA
j_call: TRBJ2-1
d_call: TRBD1
v_call: TRBV30
cdr3_length: 14
cdr3_aa: CAWSRDRGIDEQFF
cdr3_nt: TGTGCCTGGAGCCGGGACAGGGGAATCGATGAGCAGTTCTTC

clone_size: NA
j_call: TRBJ2-3
d_call: NA
v_call: TRBV4-2
cdr3_length: 15
cdr3_aa: CASSMRDQPYDTQYF
cdr3_nt: TGTGCCAGCAGCATGCGGGACCAACCGTACGATACGCAGTATTTT

clone_size: NA
j_call: TRBJ2-7
d_call: TRBD2
v_call: TRBV4-1
cdr3_length: 16
cdr3_aa: CASSQASTGLGYEQYF
cdr3_nt: TGCGCCAGCAGCCAAGCCAGCACAGGACTAGGCTACGAGCAGTACTTC

clone_size: NA
j_call: TRBJ2-5
d_call: NA
v_call: TRBV3-1/TRBV3-2
cdr3_length: 14
cdr3_aa: CASSQGRVRVTQYF
cdr3_nt: TGTGCCAGCAGCCAAGGGAGGGTTCGTGTGACCCAGTACTTC

clone_size: NA
j_call: TRBJ2-5
d_call: NA
v_call: TRBV7-2
cdr3_length: 16
cdr3_aa: CASSLVLGGVQETQYF
cdr3_nt: TGTGCCAGCAGCTTAGTTCTGGGGGGAGTTCAAGAGACCCAGTACTTC

clone_size: NA
j_call: TRBJ2-1
d_call: NA
v_call: TRBV5-4
cdr3_length: 15
cdr3_aa: CASSLYRQNFNEQFF
cdr3_nt: TGTGCCAGCAGCTTGTATCGACAGAACTTCAATGAGCAGTTCTTC

clone_size: NA
j_call: TRBJ1-5
d_call: NA
v_call: TRBV2
cdr3_length: 15
cdr3_aa: CASSEARGSNQPQHF
cdr3_nt: TGTGCCAGCAGTGAAGCACGAGGTAGCAATCAGCCCCAGCATTTT

clone_size: NA
j_call: TRBJ1-2
d_call: NA
v_call: TRBV21-1
cdr3_length: 16
cdr3_aa: CASSRDRGRVIYGYTF
cdr3_nt: TGTGCCAGCAGCAGGGACAGGGGGCGCGTTATCTATGGCTACACCTTC

clone_size: NA
j_call: TRBJ2-5
d_call: TRBD1
v_call: TRBV6-2/TRBV6-3
cdr3_length: 14
cdr3_aa: CASSPTPRGETQYF
cdr3_nt: TGTGCCAGCAGCCCGACTCCCAGGGGGGAGACCCAGTACTTC

clone_size: NA
j_call: TRBJ2-2
d_call: NA
v_call: TRBV3-1/TRBV3-2
cdr3_length: 15
cdr3_aa: CASSSTVGVSGELFF
cdr3_nt: TGTGCCAGCAGCTCCACGGTGGGAGTTAGCGGGGAGCTGTTTTTT

clone_size: NA
j_call: TRBJ1-2
d_call: NA
v_call: TRBV11-2
cdr3_length: 12
cdr3_aa: CASSLVGQSYTF
cdr3_nt: TGTGCCAGCAGCTTAGTAGGACAAAGCTACACCTTC

clone_size: NA
j_call: TRBJ1-2
d_call: NA
v_call: TRBV19
cdr3_length: 12
cdr3_aa: CASSGGGYGYTF
cdr3_nt: TGTGCCTCCAGCGGGGGTGGCTATGGCTACACCTTC

clone_size: NA
j_call: TRBJ1-1
d_call: NA
v_call: TRBV5-6
cdr3_length: 18
cdr3_aa: CASRTSGTHIYFGTEAFF
cdr3_nt: TGTGCCAGCAGAACGTCCGGGACACACATCTACTTTGGGACTGAAGCTTTCTTT

clone_size: many
j_call: TRBJ1-2
d_call: NA
v_call: TRBV7-2
cdr3_length: 13
cdr3_aa: CASSFTRGDGYTF
cdr3_nt: TGTGCCAGCAGCTTTACCCGAGGTGATGGCTACACCTTC

clone_size: NA
j_call: TRBJ1-1
d_call: NA
v_call: TRBV24-1
cdr3_length: 13
cdr3_aa: CATSASGRTEAFF
cdr3_nt: TGTGCCACCAGTGCGTCAGGGCGGACTGAAGCTTTCTTT

clone_size: NA
j_call: TRBJ1-4
d_call: NA
v_call: TRBV6-5
cdr3_length: 16
cdr3_aa: CASSYSMGGRVEKLFF
cdr3_nt: TGTGCCAGCAGTTACTCGATGGGGGGGCGCGTTGAAAAACTGTTTTTT